The clone carrying this T cell receptor beta chain appeared a few times. V shed 0 bases, J shed 5 bases, and the junction held 8 bases outside the gene matches. This CDR3 region has 18 residues. From germline, CDR1 is MGHRA and CDR2 YSYEKL. These data come from a study of blood T cells in healthy people across ages. Primers used in a second PCR of roughly 7 to 11 cycles were a sample-barcoded 5' primer and a J-beta primer mix. Each CDR3 protein gets one entry after TCRdb re-called the 5' RACE reads with MiXCR. The sample holds roughly 1.7 million distinct CDR3 sequences, about 35% seen once. The sequenced material came from blood. The clonotype was recovered from a woman in her thirties in good health. This chain connects TRBV4-1 to TRBJ1-6; TRBD1 matches at 9 bases. The CDR3 DNA reads as TGCGCCAGCAGCCAAGAGCCCACAGGGGGCCCTAATAATTCACCCCTCCACTTT. Translation: CASSQEPTGGPNNSPLHF.